The rows below give T cell receptor beta chains drawn from one sample of a study of T-cell memory formation after mild COVID-19. TCRdb itself ran the 5' RACE reads through MiXCR, one entry per CDR3 protein. The table lists more than 300,000 distinct CDR3 sequences, around 15% of them singletons. The specimen sequenced was PBMCs or a T cell subset sorted from them (not recorded which). The receptors were gathered from a man aged 18 to 29 who had mild COVID-19 (a few samples of this study predate the infection). Cell type and time point are not known. CDR3s include the opening cysteine and the closing phenylalanine or tryptophan. A D gene is named only where the DNA matches it firmly.

d_call j_call v_call cdr3_aa
TRBD1 TRBJ2-3 TRBV24-1 CATSPGTGRSTDTQYF
TRBD2 TRBJ2-3 TRBV7-3 CASSSGLADGTDTQYF
NA TRBJ1-1 TRBV11-2 CASSQTRGSTEAFF
NA TRBJ1-1 TRBV9 CASSVEVYTEAFF
NA TRBJ1-3 TRBV5-6 CASSLRQNTIYF
NA TRBJ2-7 TRBV10-3 CAISESGYEQYF
NA TRBJ2-7 TRBV12-3/TRBV12-4 CASSLVRGVAYEQYF
NA TRBJ1-1 TRBV7-6 CASRGPSTEAFF
NA TRBJ2-3 TRBV20-1 CSARPTGTKMGTQYF
TRBD1 TRBJ2-6 TRBV15 CATSKPGSRGQGGANVLTF
NA TRBJ2-6 TRBV6-5 CASSRLRSGANVLTF